This T cell receptor beta chain is drawn from a study of cytomegalovirus exposure and HLA in healthy donors. In regard to this clone: The target antigen is unknown.

Losses at the gene ends were 10 bases for V and 0 bases for J; bases not matched to a gene: 3. This CDR3 is 13 amino acids long. CDR1 is MNHNY and CDR2 is SVGAGI in the germline V gene (reference sequence). Study observations and caveats: The CMV antigen specificity of a few CMV-associated chains was confirmed through in vitro analysis. Reportedly, diagnosis of cytomegalovirus status by the classifier showed high specificity and sensitivity. The authors enumerated roughly 180 TCR beta chains as linked to cytomegalovirus.

Only in-frame clones appear in the TCRdb table, and some are missing; sequencing was by immunoSEQ multiplex PCR. The sample holds around 150,000 clones; roughly 91% are singletons and the top ten take 4% to 4.5%. Source material: PBMCs. The receptor's source is a man between 18 and 29 years old in good health and CMV-seropositive. The genes are TRBV6-6 and TRBJ2-1, with 7 bases fitting TRBD2. The CDR3 DNA is TGTGCCACCGGCGGGAGCTCCTACAATGAGCAGTTCTTC. As protein: CATGGSSYNEQFF.